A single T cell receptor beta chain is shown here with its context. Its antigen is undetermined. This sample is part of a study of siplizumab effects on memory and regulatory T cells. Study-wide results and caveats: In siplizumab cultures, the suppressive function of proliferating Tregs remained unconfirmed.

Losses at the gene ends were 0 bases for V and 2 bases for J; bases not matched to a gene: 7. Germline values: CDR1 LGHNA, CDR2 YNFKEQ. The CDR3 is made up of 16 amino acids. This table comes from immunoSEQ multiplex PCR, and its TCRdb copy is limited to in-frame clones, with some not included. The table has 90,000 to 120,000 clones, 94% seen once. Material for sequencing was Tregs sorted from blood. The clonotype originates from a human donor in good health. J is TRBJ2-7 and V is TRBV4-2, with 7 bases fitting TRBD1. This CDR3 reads CASSQERTGTAYEQYF. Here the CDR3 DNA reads TGTGCCAGCAGCCAAGAAAGAACCGGGACAGCCTACGAGCAGTACTTC.